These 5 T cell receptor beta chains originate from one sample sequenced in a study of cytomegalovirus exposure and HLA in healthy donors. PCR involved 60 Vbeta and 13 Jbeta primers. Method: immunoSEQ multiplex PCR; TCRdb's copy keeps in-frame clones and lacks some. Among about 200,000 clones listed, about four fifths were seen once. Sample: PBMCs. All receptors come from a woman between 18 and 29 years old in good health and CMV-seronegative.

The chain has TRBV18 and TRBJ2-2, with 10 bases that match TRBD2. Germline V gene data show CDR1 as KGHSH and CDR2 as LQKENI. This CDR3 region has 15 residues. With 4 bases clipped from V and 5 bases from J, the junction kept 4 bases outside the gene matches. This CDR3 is CASSRSGRATGELFF. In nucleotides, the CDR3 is TGTGCCAGCTCACGAAGCGGGAGGGCTACCGGGGAGCTGTTTTTT.

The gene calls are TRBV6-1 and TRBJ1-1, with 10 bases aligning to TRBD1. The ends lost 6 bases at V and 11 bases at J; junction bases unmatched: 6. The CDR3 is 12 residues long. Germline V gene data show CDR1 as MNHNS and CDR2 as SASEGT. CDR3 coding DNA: TGTGCCAGCAGCCACGGGGACAGGGGTGCTTTCTTT. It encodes CASSHGDRGAFF.

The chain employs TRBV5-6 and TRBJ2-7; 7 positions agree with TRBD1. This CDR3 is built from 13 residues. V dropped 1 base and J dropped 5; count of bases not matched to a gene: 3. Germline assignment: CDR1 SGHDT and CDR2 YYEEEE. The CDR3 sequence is CASSLTGVDEQYV. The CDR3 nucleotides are TGTGCCAGCAGCTTGACAGGGGTGGACGAGCAGTACGTC.

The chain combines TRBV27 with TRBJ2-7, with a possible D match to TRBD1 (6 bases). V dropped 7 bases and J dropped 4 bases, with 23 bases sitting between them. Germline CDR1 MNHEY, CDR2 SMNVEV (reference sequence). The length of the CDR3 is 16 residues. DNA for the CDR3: TGTGCCAGCATCCCCCACCCCGGCCAGGGGAAATACGAGCAGTACTTC. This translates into CASIPHPGQGKYEQYF.

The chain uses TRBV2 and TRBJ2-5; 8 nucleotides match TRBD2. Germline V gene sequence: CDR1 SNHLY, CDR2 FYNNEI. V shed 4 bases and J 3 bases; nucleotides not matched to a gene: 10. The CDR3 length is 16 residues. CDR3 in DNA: TGTGCCAGCAGTGTCGGGTCGGGAGGGTTAAAAGAGACCCAGTACTTC. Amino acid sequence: CASSVGSGGLKETQYF.